These T cell receptor beta chains were read from a single sample in a study of blood T cells in healthy people across ages. From the 5' RACE reads, TCRdb called clonotypes with MiXCR, one entry per CDR3 protein. In the table there are about 1.8 million distinct CDR3 sequences, about 49% of which are singletons. Sequencing was performed on blood. The receptors shown here come from a woman in her 40s in good health. Each CDR3 is given with its conserved first and last residue. Each record gives: D gene, J gene, V gene, clone size, CDR3 protein, CDR3 DNA. The D gene is left open where the match is weak. Clone sizes are given selectively: once, few, many, or a class where the clone is expanded.

d_gene: TRBD2
j_gene: TRBJ2-1
v_gene: TRBV5-1
abundance: few
CDR3aa: CASSNGTSGGPRHNEQFF
CDR3nt: TGCGCCAGCAGCAACGGGACTAGCGGGGGGCCCAGACACAATGAGCAGTTCTTC

d_gene: TRBD2
j_gene: TRBJ2-5
v_gene: TRBV7-3
abundance: few
CDR3aa: CASSLGGSRGGETQYF
CDR3nt: TGTGCCAGCAGTTTGGGCGGGTCCCGCGGGGGAGAGACCCAGTACTTC

d_gene: NA
j_gene: TRBJ1-2
v_gene: TRBV14
abundance: NA
CDR3aa: CASSQGKRLGYTF
CDR3nt: TGTGCCAGCAGCCAAGGGAAGAGACTCGGCTACACCTTC

d_gene: TRBD1
j_gene: TRBJ1-1
v_gene: TRBV5-1
abundance: NA
CDR3aa: CATRPGTGVNTEAFF
CDR3nt: TGCGCCACCCGGCCTGGGACAGGGGTGAACACTGAAGCTTTCTTT

d_gene: NA
j_gene: TRBJ1-4
v_gene: TRBV28
abundance: NA
CDR3aa: CASSPEQRKLFF
CDR3nt: TGTGCCAGCAGTCCCGAACAGAGAAAACTGTTTTTT

d_gene: TRBD1
j_gene: TRBJ2-1
v_gene: TRBV5-5
abundance: NA
CDR3aa: CASSMSDPWDSNNEQFF
CDR3nt: TGTGCCAGCAGCATGAGCGACCCTTGGGACAGTAACAATGAGCAGTTCTTC

d_gene: NA
j_gene: TRBJ2-1
v_gene: TRBV9
abundance: NA
CDR3aa: CASSVGSNQYYNEQFF
CDR3nt: TGTGCCAGCAGCGTAGGCTCTAACCAATACTACAATGAGCAGTTCTTC

d_gene: NA
j_gene: TRBJ2-7
v_gene: TRBV12-3/TRBV12-4
abundance: NA
CDR3aa: CASSFAFPGSGFYEQYF
CDR3nt: TGTGCCAGCAGTTTCGCTTTTCCAGGGTCGGGGTTCTACGAGCAGTACTTC

d_gene: NA
j_gene: TRBJ1-5
v_gene: TRBV7-9
abundance: few
CDR3aa: CASSSQDPNQPQHF
CDR3nt: TGTGCCAGCAGCTCACAGGACCCCAATCAGCCCCAGCATTTT

d_gene: NA
j_gene: TRBJ1-6
v_gene: TRBV7-9
abundance: NA
CDR3aa: CASSLGFPSPLHF
CDR3nt: TGTGCCAGCAGCTTAGGGTTTCCCTCACCCCTCCACTTT

d_gene: TRBD1
j_gene: TRBJ1-1
v_gene: TRBV20-1
abundance: NA
CDR3aa: CSARDVSGTAHTEAFF
CDR3nt: TGCAGTGCTAGAGACGTATCCGGGACAGCCCACACTGAAGCTTTCTTT

d_gene: NA
j_gene: TRBJ2-1
v_gene: TRBV12-3/TRBV12-4
abundance: NA
CDR3aa: CASSNYTSSYNEQFF
CDR3nt: TGTGCCAGCAGCAATTACACGAGCTCCTACAATGAGCAGTTCTTC

d_gene: TRBD1
j_gene: TRBJ1-2
v_gene: TRBV6-2/TRBV6-3
abundance: NA
CDR3aa: CASRRQGFTYGYTF
CDR3nt: TGTGCCAGCAGAAGACAGGGCTTTACCTATGGCTACACCTTC

d_gene: NA
j_gene: TRBJ2-5
v_gene: TRBV7-2
abundance: few
CDR3aa: CASSRRVGEETQYF
CDR3nt: TGTGCCAGCAGCCGCCGAGTCGGTGAAGAGACCCAGTACTTC

d_gene: NA
j_gene: TRBJ2-3
v_gene: TRBV20-1
abundance: NA
CDR3aa: CSARGGGTDAQYF
CDR3nt: TGCAGTGCTAGGGGAGGGGGGACAGATGCGCAGTATTTT

d_gene: NA
j_gene: TRBJ1-2
v_gene: TRBV5-1
abundance: few
CDR3aa: CASTPGTTYGYTF
CDR3nt: TGCGCCAGCACCCCCGGGACAACTTATGGCTACACCTTC

d_gene: NA
j_gene: TRBJ1-2
v_gene: TRBV12-3/TRBV12-4
abundance: few
CDR3aa: CASSYTGAYGYTF
CDR3nt: TGTGCCAGCAGTTATACGGGGGCCTATGGCTACACCTTC

d_gene: NA
j_gene: TRBJ2-3
v_gene: TRBV3-1
abundance: NA
CDR3aa: CASSQGTSARYF
CDR3nt: TGTGCCAGCAGCCAAGGAACGTCAGCGCGGTATTTT

d_gene: NA
j_gene: TRBJ2-4
v_gene: TRBV7-2
abundance: few
CDR3aa: CASTIHPGAGGIQYF
CDR3nt: TGTGCCAGCACCATCCACCCAGGAGCCGGGGGCATTCAGTACTTC

d_gene: NA
j_gene: TRBJ2-4
v_gene: TRBV3-1
abundance: few
CDR3aa: CASSPESLAKNIQYF
CDR3nt: TGTGCCAGCAGCCCCGAAAGTTTAGCCAAAAACATTCAGTACTTC

d_gene: NA
j_gene: TRBJ2-1
v_gene: TRBV6-5
abundance: NA
CDR3aa: CASSYSGSQQPYNEQFF
CDR3nt: TGTGCCAGCAGTTACTCAGGGAGCCAACAGCCCTACAATGAGCAGTTCTTC

d_gene: NA
j_gene: TRBJ2-7
v_gene: TRBV28
abundance: NA
CDR3aa: CASSLGVRGGGSYEQYF
CDR3nt: TGTGCCAGCAGTTTAGGTGTACGAGGGGGGGGCAGCTACGAGCAGTACTTC

d_gene: TRBD1
j_gene: TRBJ1-5
v_gene: TRBV6-2/TRBV6-3
abundance: NA
CDR3aa: CASSNDRGRGQPQHF
CDR3nt: TGTGCCAGCAGTAACGACAGGGGAAGAGGTCAGCCCCAGCATTTT

d_gene: NA
j_gene: TRBJ2-4
v_gene: TRBV28
abundance: once
CDR3aa: CASTDDREIQYF
CDR3nt: TGTGCCAGCACCGACGACAGAGAGATTCAGTACTTC

d_gene: TRBD2
j_gene: TRBJ2-3
v_gene: TRBV6-2/TRBV6-3
abundance: NA
CDR3aa: CASIDGAGGFTDTQYF
CDR3nt: TGTGCCAGCATCGACGGAGCGGGGGGGTTCACAGATACGCAGTATTTT

d_gene: NA
j_gene: TRBJ2-3
v_gene: TRBV4-2
abundance: few
CDR3aa: CASSQDTTRRYPTDTQYF
CDR3nt: TGTGCCAGCAGCCAAGATACCACCAGAAGGTACCCCACAGATACGCAGTATTTT

d_gene: NA
j_gene: TRBJ2-7
v_gene: TRBV11-2
abundance: NA
CDR3aa: CASSSTGVSCEQYF
CDR3nt: TGTGCCAGCAGCTCGACAGGAGTGTCCTGCGAGCAGTACTTC

d_gene: NA
j_gene: TRBJ2-7
v_gene: TRBV6-5
abundance: NA
CDR3aa: CASSYSSGGWPSYEQYF
CDR3nt: TGTGCCAGCAGTTACTCTAGTGGGGGGTGGCCCTCCTACGAGCAGTACTTC

d_gene: NA
j_gene: TRBJ2-3
v_gene: TRBV6-1
abundance: few
CDR3aa: CASQKFPPSGTASTDTQYF
CDR3nt: TGTGCCAGCCAAAAGTTCCCCCCCTCGGGTACGGCTAGCACAGATACGCAGTATTTT

d_gene: NA
j_gene: TRBJ2-5
v_gene: TRBV11-2
abundance: NA
CDR3aa: CASSEWGLRRQQETQYF
CDR3nt: TGTGCCAGCAGCGAGTGGGGGCTGAGACGCCAACAAGAGACCCAGTACTTC

d_gene: NA
j_gene: TRBJ1-2
v_gene: TRBV2
abundance: few
CDR3aa: CASTRDYDGRGYTF
CDR3nt: TGTGCCAGCACGCGGGACTATGACGGACGTGGCTACACCTTC

d_gene: NA
j_gene: TRBJ1-4
v_gene: TRBV28
abundance: NA
CDR3aa: CASSRGTFSTNEKLFF
CDR3nt: TGTGCCAGCAGTAGAGGGACTTTCTCAACTAATGAAAAACTGTTTTTT

d_gene: TRBD1
j_gene: TRBJ2-1
v_gene: TRBV20-1
abundance: few
CDR3aa: CSAKRLGQGSVGEQFF
CDR3nt: TGCAGTGCTAAACGGCTGGGACAGGGTAGCGTCGGTGAGCAGTTCTTC

d_gene: TRBD1
j_gene: TRBJ1-2
v_gene: TRBV7-2
abundance: once
CDR3aa: CASSFFRQGDGYTF
CDR3nt: TGTGCCAGCAGCTTCTTCCGACAGGGGGATGGCTACACCTTC

d_gene: NA
j_gene: TRBJ1-1
v_gene: TRBV28
abundance: NA
CDR3aa: CASSPHRGGTEAFF
CDR3nt: TGTGCCAGCAGTCCCCATAGGGGCGGGACTGAAGCTTTCTTT

d_gene: NA
j_gene: TRBJ2-1
v_gene: TRBV9
abundance: NA
CDR3aa: CASSVATGGNNYNEQFF
CDR3nt: TGTGCCAGCAGCGTAGCTACAGGAGGTAACAACTACAATGAGCAGTTCTTC

d_gene: TRBD1
j_gene: TRBJ2-3
v_gene: TRBV2
abundance: NA
CDR3aa: CDSRGGQGTDTQYF
CDR3nt: TGTGACAGCAGGGGAGGACAGGGAACAGATACGCAGTATTTT

d_gene: NA
j_gene: TRBJ1-2
v_gene: TRBV6-5
abundance: NA
CDR3aa: CASSYSRRPTENLYYGYTF
CDR3nt: TGTGCCAGCAGTTACTCCCGCCGCCCGACAGAAAACCTTTACTATGGCTACACCTTC

d_gene: NA
j_gene: TRBJ2-3
v_gene: TRBV4-1
abundance: few
CDR3aa: CASSQDRVPYSTDTQYF
CDR3nt: TGTGCCAGCAGCCAAGATCGGGTGCCCTATAGCACAGATACGCAGTATTTT

d_gene: NA
j_gene: TRBJ2-3
v_gene: TRBV7-2
abundance: NA
CDR3aa: CASSLAGGSVDTQYF
CDR3nt: TGTGCCAGCAGCTTAGCGGGGGGATCAGTGGATACGCAGTATTTT

d_gene: NA
j_gene: TRBJ1-2
v_gene: TRBV28
abundance: NA
CDR3aa: CASSFSLSGGYTF
CDR3nt: TGTGCCAGCAGTTTTTCCCTCTCGGGTGGCTACACCTTC

d_gene: NA
j_gene: TRBJ2-7
v_gene: TRBV24-1
abundance: NA
CDR3aa: CATSAAAIYEQYF
CDR3nt: TGTGCCACCAGTGCCGCTGCGATTTACGAGCAGTACTTC

d_gene: NA
j_gene: TRBJ1-2
v_gene: TRBV6-1
abundance: NA
CDR3aa: CASSEAMVMDYGYTF
CDR3nt: TGTGCCAGCAGTGAAGCGATGGTTATGGATTATGGCTACACCTTC

d_gene: NA
j_gene: TRBJ2-1
v_gene: TRBV5-6
abundance: NA
CDR3aa: CASSLAARRGNEQFF
CDR3nt: TGTGCCAGCAGCTTGGCGGCTAGAAGGGGCAATGAGCAGTTCTTC

d_gene: TRBD1
j_gene: TRBJ1-4
v_gene: TRBV12-3/TRBV12-4
abundance: NA
CDR3aa: CASKTGGTANEKLFF
CDR3nt: TGTGCCAGCAAAACAGGGGGGACAGCTAATGAAAAACTGTTTTTT